This T cell receptor beta chain comes out of a study of T-cell reconstitution after alpha-beta-depleted transplantation in children. As it was prepared, the TCRbeta library received unique molecular identifiers. Via MiXCR, TCRdb re-called the PCR reads, giving one row per CDR3 protein. The sample has about 870,000 distinct CDR3 sequences, roughly 15% seen once; the top ten hold about 4.6%. Germline V lookup: CDR1 DFQATT, CDR2 SNEGSKA (reference sequence). The CDR3 totals 16 residues. The ends were cut back, 2 bases at V and 9 bases at J, with 23 bases in the middle. The specimen comprised PBMCs, mostly from graft donor cells, sampled 360 days after TCRalphabeta/CD19-depleted stem cell transplant. The sequence came from a male patient aged 5 to 17 who had a stem cell transplant for acute lymphoblastic leukemia, so the T cells may come from the graft donor. The rearrangement joins TRBV20-1 to TRBJ2-1; D is ambiguous. CDR3 nucleotides: TGCAGTGCTAGACGAGCTATTCGATCCCCGTACCCTGAGCAGTTCTTC. Amino acids: CSARRAIRSPYPEQFF.